The present entry profiles one TCR beta chain with its context. Per the original data handling: Counts of nucleated cells, estimated from reference gene primer amplification, were obtained. Clones were read by immunoSEQ multiplex PCR, and TCRdb kept only the in-frame ones, dropping some. D and trimming come from the DNA, and the V and J calls and clone size come from that table. The profile shows 410,000 or so clones, around 86% of them singletons. The entry originates in a study of blood T cell repertoires in COVID-19. Study context: Donors in the United States, Italy and Spain gave samples during acute or convalescent COVID-19.

J lost 3 bases, V lost 6 bases, and 8 bases had no gene match. The V gene's germline CDR1 is MRHNA and CDR2 SNTAGT. The CDR3 is 16 residues long. Sequenced: peripheral blood. The V and J genes are TRBV6-4 and TRBJ1-1; 12 bases match TRBD1. This receptor was taken from a woman in her 30s with active or convalescent COVID-19. CDR3 loop: CASRGPGQGAYTEAFF. DNA for the CDR3: TGTGCCAGCAGGGGACCGGGACAGGGGGCGTACACTGAAGCTTTCTTT.